This is a list of T cell receptor beta chains from one sample in a study of shared clonotypes between healthy human individuals. This table comes from immunoSEQ multiplex PCR, and its TCRdb copy is limited to in-frame clones, with some not included. The profile shows approximately 120,000 clones, about 70% of them singletons. Material: memory CD8+ T cells sorted from blood. Every receptor here comes from a woman in her twenties or thirties in good health. Both conserved end residues are part of each CDR3. The D gene is left open where the match is weak. The size field is filled for only some rows; it gives once, few, many or a size class.

>TRBV5-1|.|.|TRBJ2-7
TGCGCCAGCAGCTACAGCTCCTACGAGCAGTACTTC
CASSYSSYEQYF
>TRBV6-1|few|.|TRBJ2-2
TGTGCCAGCAGCGTGGGGACTCTCCACACCGGGGAGCTGTTTTTT
CASSVGTLHTGELFF
>TRBV5-4|once|.|TRBJ2-7
TGTGCCAGCAGCTTGGAGCAGGGCTACGAGCAGTACTTC
CASSLEQGYEQYF
>TRBV5-4|once|.|TRBJ2-3
TGTGCCAGCAGCTCCCTAGATACGCAGTATTTT
CASSSLDTQYF
>TRBV19|once|.|TRBJ2-6
TGTGCCAGTAGTATATTTCAGGGCTCTGGGGCCAACGTCCTGACTTTC
CASSIFQGSGANVLTF
>TRBV6-5|few|.|TRBJ2-5
TGTGCCAGCAGTACGAGACCAAGCTCTGACCCCCAGTACTTC
CASSTRPSSDPQYF
>TRBV29-1|.|.|TRBJ1-4
TGCAGCGTGTTACAGGGAGCGAGTGAAAAACTGTTTTTT
CSVLQGASEKLFF
>TRBV27|.|TRBD1|TRBJ1-2
TGTGCCAGCAGTTCAGGACAGGGTCGACCTGGCTACACCTTC
CASSSGQGRPGYTF
>TRBV28|.|.|TRBJ2-7
TGTGCCAGCAGTTCCTCGAGGGCCACCGAGCAGTACTTC
CASSSSRATEQYF
>TRBV9|many|TRBD2|TRBJ2-3
TGTGCCAGCAGCGTTAGCGGGAAGTTGGATACGCAGTATTTT
CASSVSGKLDTQYF
>TRBV6-6|.|.|TRBJ2-1
TGTGCCAGCAGTCCTTCCGGCAGGAGCTCCTACAATGAGCAGTTCTTC
CASSPSGRSSYNEQFF
>TRBV6-1|many|.|TRBJ2-3
TGTGCCAGCAGTGTGGGGAAAGACACAGATACGCAGTATTTT
CASSVGKDTDTQYF
>TRBV19|.|.|TRBJ2-7
TGTGCCAGTAGTTCATCCAGTTGGGGGGAAGATTACGAGCAGTACTTC
CASSSSSWGEDYEQYF
>TRBV14|.|TRBD1|TRBJ2-5
TGTGCCAGCAGCCAAGATATACTCCCCACCGGGACAGCAGAGACCCAGTACTTC
CASSQDILPTGTAETQYF
>TRBV21-1|once|.|TRBJ2-3
TGTGCCACAACCCGACAGGGGGCTATCACAGATACGCAGTATTTT
CATTRQGAITDTQYF
>TRBV11-2|.|.|TRBJ1-1
TGTGCCAGCAGCTTAGAGCAGGGGAGGATGAACACTGAAGCTTTCTTT
CASSLEQGRMNTEAFF
>TRBV5-1|.|TRBD1|TRBJ2-5
TGCGCCAGCAGCCCTGGGACAGAGCAAGAGACCCAGTACTTC
CASSPGTEQETQYF
>TRBV19|.|.|TRBJ2-1
TGTGCCAGTAGTATATGGGCCTACAATGAGCAGTTCTTC
CASSIWAYNEQFF
>TRBV9|.|TRBD2|TRBJ2-5
TGTGCCAGCAGCGTGGGACTAGCGGGGCTCCAGGAGACCCAGTACTTC
CASSVGLAGLQETQYF
>TRBV27|.|TRBD1|TRBJ2-7
TGTGCCAGCAGTTTATGGACAGGGTACCCCTACGAGCAGTACTTC
CASSLWTGYPYEQYF
>TRBV7-9|.|.|TRBJ2-7
TGTGCCAGCAGCCCCCTACCCCGAAATGGCCCCTACGAGCAGTACTTC
CASSPLPRNGPYEQYF
>TRBV27|.|.|TRBJ2-2
TGTGCCAGCACCAATCTCGACGTGGAGGCCGATACCGGGGAGCTGTTTTTT
CASTNLDVEADTGELFF
>TRBV29-1|.|TRBD2|TRBJ2-3
TGCAGCGTTGAAAGAATCCACAGAGGGCGCGGCGGGAGGGCCCCGCCAGATACGCAGTATTTT
CSVERIHRGRGGRAPPDTQYF
>TRBV2|.|.|TRBJ2-2
TGTGCCAGACAGGGTATGGACACCGGGGAGCTGTTTTTT
CARQGMDTGELFF
>TRBV7-8|.|.|TRBJ1-2
TGTGCCAGCAGCTCCGAGGGGCCCCCAGCAGCTAACTATGGCTACACCTTC
CASSSEGPPAANYGYTF
>TRBV19|.|.|TRBJ1-2
TGTGCCAGTAGTACGGCCCCTACGGGGAATGGCTACACCTTC
CASSTAPTGNGYTF
>TRBV5-1|once|.|TRBJ2-7
TGCGCCAGCAGCTTGGTGGTACAGCCATACGAGCAGTACTTC
CASSLVVQPYEQYF
>TRBV6-6|.|TRBD2|TRBJ2-7
TGTGCCAGCAGTTGCGACCCTACTAGCGGGAGTTACGAGCAGTACTTC
CASSCDPTSGSYEQYF
>TRBV4-1|.|.|TRBJ2-7
TGCGCCAGCAGCCAACTGGGGGACTACGAGCAGTACTTC
CASSQLGDYEQYF
>TRBV5-1|few|.|TRBJ1-6
TGCGCCAGCAGTCACCTCGATTCACCCCTCCACTTT
CASSHLDSPLHF
>TRBV7-2|.|.|TRBJ2-1
TGTGCCAGCAGCCCCACCAGCTGGCGGACTCAAGAGTCGGGTGAGCAGTTCTTC
CASSPTSWRTQESGEQFF
>TRBV6-6|.|.|TRBJ1-5
TGTGCCAGCAGTGACTCGGACAGCCAGCCCCAGCATTTT
CASSDSDSQPQHF
>TRBV4-1|.|.|TRBJ1-2
TGCGCCAGCAGCCAAGAGTCGGCCGACTATGGCTACACCTTC
CASSQESADYGYTF
>TRBV5-6|.|TRBD2|TRBJ2-6
TGTGCCAGCAGCGTCGGGACTAGCGTCCACTCTGGGGCCAACGTCCTGACTTTC
CASSVGTSVHSGANVLTF
>TRBV9|.|.|TRBJ2-1
TGTGCCAGCAGCGTAGGGACAGCCTTTATTAACAATGAGCAGTTCTTC
CASSVGTAFINNEQFF
>TRBV25-1|.|.|TRBJ1-1
TGTGCCAGCAGTGAAGCAGAACGATTGGCTGAAGCTTTCTTT
CASSEAERLAEAFF
>TRBV7-9|.|.|TRBJ1-3
TGTGCCAGCAGCTTGAGGACAGCCCCTGGAAACACCATATATTTT
CASSLRTAPGNTIYF
>TRBV27|.|TRBD1|TRBJ2-7
TGTGCCAGCAGTTCCGGGACAGGGCCCTACGAGCAGTACTTC
CASSSGTGPYEQYF
>TRBV13|.|.|TRBJ2-7
TGTGCCAGCAGCTTAGCTAGGTCCCTACTCACATCCGAGCAGTACTTC
CASSLARSLLTSEQYF
>TRBV4-1|.|.|TRBJ2-1
TGCGCCAGCAGCCAAGATTCGGAATTCGGGCACAATGAGCAGTTCTTC
CASSQDSEFGHNEQFF
>TRBV10-3|few|TRBD1|TRBJ1-4
TGTGCCATCAGTGATTCGGGACAGGGTCATGAAAAACTGTTTTTT
CAISDSGQGHEKLFF
>TRBV11-2|few|.|TRBJ2-1
TGTGCCAGCAGCCTTGGGAGCTCCTACAATGAGCAGTTCTTC
CASSLGSSYNEQFF
>TRBV27|.|.|TRBJ2-6
TGTGCCAGCAGTTTAGGGGCAAGTCGATCTGGGGCCAACGTCCTGACTTTC
CASSLGASRSGANVLTF
>TRBV7-8|once|.|TRBJ1-5
TGTGCCAGCAGCTTATCGCGGGTAACGGGCAATCAGCCCCAGCATTTT
CASSLSRVTGNQPQHF
>TRBV6-7|.|.|TRBJ2-2
TGTGCCAACAGGGAGGGGGCCCGCACCGGGGAGCTGTTTTTT
CANREGARTGELFF
>TRBV19|.|TRBD2|TRBJ2-5
TGTGCCAGTAGTTCACTAGCGGGAGGGGAAGAGACCCAGTACTTC
CASSSLAGGEETQYF
>TRBV2|.|.|TRBJ2-2
TGTGCCAGCAGTGAACCTGCTTGGGGCGGGGAGCTGTTTTTT
CASSEPAWGGELFF
>TRBV7-9|.|.|TRBJ1-2
TGTGCCAGCAGCTTGGGGGTAGGAGGCTACACCTTC
CASSLGVGGYTF
>TRBV28|once|.|TRBJ2-5
TGTGCCAGCAGCGATTGGGATCAGCGGTACTTC
CASSDWDQRYF
>TRBV6-4|.|.|TRBJ1-3
TGTGCCAGCAGTGAGACCGGGTCCCCTGGAAACACCATATATTTT
CASSETGSPGNTIYF
>TRBV27|many|.|TRBJ1-4
TGTGCCAGCAGAACCGCTTCTGACAGCGGGTTCCAACTGTTTTTT
CASRTASDSGFQLFF
>TRBV13|.|.|TRBJ2-7
TGTGCCAGCAGCTTTACGGGGAAACGCGAGCAGTACTTC
CASSFTGKREQYF
>TRBV5-6|.|TRBD1|TRBJ1-5
TGTGCCAGCAGCTTTCAGGGGGCATCCCAGCATTTT
CASSFQGASQHF
>TRBV5-6|.|.|TRBJ2-1
TGTGCCAGCAGCTTGTACCGGGGGCGGGTGAATGAGCAGTTCTTC
CASSLYRGRVNEQFF